This TCR beta chain was recorded in a study of quantifying T cell responses using KT2 cells. Turning to the study itself: cDNA was made from DNase-treated RNA using alpha and beta constant primers.

Germline CDR1 SGHTA, CDR2 FQGNSA. This CDR3 region has 13 residues. Trimming pared 5 bases from V and 7 bases from J, leaving 11 bases between. KT2, a clone with a known TCR, was spiked into unfractionated PBMC. Fixed numbers of PBMC received varying amounts of KT2 cells. This clonotype was found a few times. What it recognizes is unknown. Whole-study findings and limits: The number of KT2 alpha and beta sequences was a linear function of input KT2 cells.

Each cDNA got a UMI-containing oligo ligated at its 3' end. First-round PCR used three to five cycles and beta primers RC1.1 and RC1.2 covering TRBC1 and TRBC2. TCRdb fed the UMI-ligation and nested PCR reads into MiXCR, producing one record per CDR3 protein. The repertoire consists of fewer than 60,000 distinct CDR3 sequences, with around 10% occurring once and the leading ten covering 10%. This clonotype originated in a human donor. Sequenced sample: PBMCs spiked with cells of the T cell clone KT2. The chain links TRBV7-2 to TRBJ2-2, with D unclear. CDR3 coding DNA: TGTGCCAGCAGCACACTGGGTAACGGGGAGCTGTTTTTT. This encodes CASSTLGNGELFF.